This TCR beta chain emerged from a study of T cell responses to AZD1222 COVID-19 vaccine. Overall study results and limits: Samples come after the peak T cell response, not at day 14.

CDR1 is LNHNV, CDR2 YYDKDF, per germline (reference sequence). The CDR3 has 13 residues. The V gene lost 5 bases and the J gene lost 5 bases, with 10 bases spanning the gap. On this clone itself: Its antigen is not identified.

TCRdb's copy holds only in-frame clones and misses some; the assay was immunoSEQ multiplex PCR. The data hold around 99,000 clones, with 70% to 90% observed a single time. This material consisted of peripheral blood, taken 28 days after the second AZD1222 dose. This TCR came from an adult who received the AZD1222 COVID-19 vaccine. The chain carries TRBV15 and TRBJ1-5; unclear D gene. In DNA, the CDR3 is TGTGCCACCAGCTTTCCGCCCTATCAGCCCCAGCATTTT. Its translation is CATSFPPYQPQHF. Supplemented by reference TRBV15 and TRBJ1-5, the full variable domain reads DAMVIQNPRYQVTQFGKPVTLSCSQTLNHNVMYWYQQKSSQAPKLLFHYYDKDFNNEADTPDNFQSRRPNTSFCFLDIRSPGLGDTAMYLCATSFPPYQPQHFGDGTRLSIL.